What follows describes a single T cell receptor beta chain. The antigen is not known. This record belongs to a study of OX40 agonist ivuxolimab in advanced cancers. Study-wide findings and caveats: Mean expanded clone counts were higher in CD8+ than CD4+ T cells.

From germline, CDR1 is SQVTM and CDR2 ANQGSEA. J gave up 4 bases and V 4 bases, and 2 bases lay outside the gene matches. The CDR3 sequence is 12 residues long. Sequencing was performed with immunoSEQ multiplex PCR; in TCRdb, only in-frame clones are kept and a portion is missing. The sample contains tens of thousands of clones, over 70% of which appear only once. The genes are TRBV29-1 and TRBJ1-2; 8 nucleotides line up with TRBD1. This clonotype originated in an adult with an advanced solid tumor such as melanoma, head and neck, liver or kidney cancer. The sequencing here drew on CD4+ or CD8+ T cells sorted from blood, taken in a trial of the OX40 agonist ivuxolimab. DNA of the CDR3: TGCAGCGTTGGGACAGGGCGCTATGGCTACACCTTC. This codes for CSVGTGRYGYTF.